This T cell receptor (beta chain) is from a study of blood T cell repertoires in COVID-19. About the study: Sample material is recorded as cDNA or gDNA derived from T cells, B-cell-depleted T cells, or PBMCs.

Germline V gene data show CDR1 as SGDLS and CDR2 as YYNGEE. This CDR3 is 16 amino acids long. The junction had 5 bases not matched to a gene; V was cut back by 3 bases and J by 1 base. The repertoire was sequenced with immunoSEQ multiplex PCR; TCRdb's copy has only in-frame clones and lacks some. The sample has about 400,000 clones, 80% to 90% seen once. Sample: PBMCs or T cells enriched from blood (not recorded which). This chain links TRBV9 with TRBJ2-3; 10 positions agree with TRBD2. The sequence came from a woman aged 50 to 60 who had recovered from COVID-19. The CDR3 coding sequence is TGTGCCAGCAGCGCCGCCGGGACTAGCGGCACAGATACGCAGTATTTT. Translating gives CASSAAGTSGTDTQYF. The full variable domain, its missing parts supplied by reference TRBV9 and TRBJ2-3, is DSGVTQTPKHLITATGQRVTLRCSPRSGDLSVYWYQQSLDQGLQFLIQYYNGEERAKGNILERFSAQQFPDLHSELNLSSLELGDSALYFCASSAAGTSGTDTQYFGPGTRLTVL.